This entry lists 20 T cell receptor beta chains sequenced from one sample in a study of control samples from healthy donors and cancer patients. Clones were sequenced by immunoSEQ multiplex PCR, and TCRdb holds only the in-frame ones, with some missing. The sample lists about 150,000 clones, more than 85% occurring once. The sequenced sample consisted of blood. These receptors all stem from a man aged 18 to 29 in good health.

This chain's CDR3 is CAWSGPVDTGELFF. As DNA, the CDR3 is TGTGCCTGGTCCGGCCCGGTGGACACCGGGGAGCTGTTTTTT. The chain combines TRBV30 with TRBJ2-2; no clear D gene. This CDR3 is 14 amino acids long. CDR1 is GTSNPN, CDR2 SVGIG, per germline (reference sequence). V lost 5 bases and J 3 bases, leaving 13 bases between the germline ends.

The chain links TRBV7-6 to TRBJ2-7; D might be TRBD1 (5 bases). This CDR3 contains 14 residues. Between the trimmed V and J ends, which lost 3 bases and 2 bases, there was a span of 11 bases. Germline lookup yields CDR1 SGHVS and CDR2 FNYEAQ. The CDR3: CASSFAGFTYEQYF. Written as DNA, the CDR3 is TGTGCCAGCAGCTTTGCAGGGTTTACCTACGAGCAGTACTTC.

The chain recombines TRBV12-3 or TRBV12-4 with TRBJ1-1, with D uncertain. Trimming removed 3 bases at V and 0 bases at J, with 5 bases between. The CDR3 is made up of 13 amino acids. This CDR3 is CASSFTVNTEAFF. DNA for the CDR3: TGTGCCAGCAGTTTTACAGTGAACACTGAAGCTTTCTTT.

This clone has a handful of counts. The V gene is TRBV29-1, the J gene TRBJ1-1; D is uncertain. CDR3 length: 12 amino acids. From germline, CDR1 is SQVTM and CDR2 ANQGSEA. V dropped 0 bases and J dropped 11 bases, with 13 bases sitting between them. CDR3 in amino acids: CSVEEPRGNAFF. The CDR3 DNA is TGCAGCGTTGAAGAACCAAGAGGGAACGCTTTCTTT.

The CDR3 sequence is CASSPSTGDKAFF. The CDR3 coding sequence is TGTGCCAGCAGTCCATCGACAGGGGATAAAGCTTTCTTT. The chain links TRBV9 to TRBJ1-1; TRBD1 agrees at 8 bases. The V segment lost 5 bases and the J segment 9 bases; nucleotides outside the gene matches: 9. The germline V gene encodes CDR1 SGDLS and CDR2 YYNGEE. This CDR3 has 13 amino acids.

J is TRBJ1-2 and V is TRBV18, with D possibly TRBD1 on 6 matching bases. The CDR3 is 14 amino acids. The germline V gene encodes CDR1 KGHSH and CDR2 LQKENI. V dropped 3 bases and J dropped 9 bases, with 17 bases sitting between them. CDR3 amino acids: CASSPSDRAYSYTF. CDR3 DNA: TGTGCCAGCTCACCCTCGGACAGAGCTTATAGCTACACCTTC.

The rearrangement uses TRBV27 and TRBJ2-7, with D unclear. Germline V lookup: CDR1 MNHEY, CDR2 SMNVEV (reference sequence). V dropped 3 bases and J dropped 5 bases, with 14 bases sitting between them. This CDR3 spans 14 amino acids. CDR3 residues: CASSFLGGVHEQYF. The CDR3 nucleotides read TGTGCCAGCAGTTTTTTGGGTGGAGTCCACGAGCAGTACTTC.

The rearrangement links TRBV11-3 to TRBJ1-6; 8 positions match TRBD1. Germline CDR1 and CDR2: SGHNT and YENEEA. Trimming cost V 4 bases and J 7 bases; bases outside gene matches: 9. This CDR3 comprises 16 residues. CDR3 nucleotide sequence: TGTGCCAGCAGCTCTCCAGGGGGCCTCGGCAATTCACCCCTCCACTTT. The encoded protein is CASSSPGGLGNSPLHF. Variable domain in full (rest from reference TRBV11-3 and TRBJ1-6): EAGVVQSPRYKIIEKKQPVAFWCNPISGHNTLYWYLQNLGQGPELLIRYENEEAVDDSQLPKDRFSAERLKGVDSTLKIQPAELGDSAVYLCASSSPGGLGNSPLHFGNGTRLTVT.

This sequence joins TRBV7-2 and TRBJ2-3; D not certain. V gave up 5 bases and J gave up 0 bases, with 12 bases separating them. The germline V gene has CDR1 SGHTA and CDR2 FQGNSA. The length of the CDR3 is 15 residues. CDR3 amino acids: CASSTSLISTDTQYF. The CDR3 bases are TGTGCCAGCAGCACCTCTTTAATTAGCACAGATACGCAGTATTTT.

There are a few counts of this clone. The V and J genes are TRBV6-4 and TRBJ2-1; TRBD2 aligns across 13 bases. The junction had 0 bases not matched to a gene; V was cut back by 3 bases and J by 7 bases. CDR3 length: 14 residues. Germline V lookup: CDR1 MRHNA, CDR2 SNTAGT. CDR3 in amino acids: CASSEGLAGNEQFF. CDR3 bases: TGTGCCAGCAGTGAGGGACTAGCGGGAAATGAGCAGTTCTTC.

The chain uses TRBV3-1 (or the pseudogene TRBV3-2) and TRBJ2-2; D is unresolved. Trimming cost V 2 bases and J 5 bases, with 15 bases left between them. The CDR3 sequence is 16 residues long. The V gene's germline CDR1 is LGHDT and CDR2 YNNKEL (reference sequence). CDR3 protein: CASSQPLHGRTGELFF. Written as DNA, the CDR3 is TGTGCCAGCAGCCAACCACTCCACGGTAGGACCGGGGAGCTGTTTTTT.

The chain uses TRBV2 and TRBJ1-6; D not resolved. This CDR3 comprises 14 residues. In germline, CDR1 is SNHLY, CDR2 FYNNEI. V gave up 7 bases and J gave up 5 bases, with 12 bases separating them. The CDR3 sequence: CASKGPLDNSPLHF. The DNA of the CDR3 is TGTGCCAGCAAGGGCCCTCTCGATAATTCACCCCTCCACTTT.

The rearrangement uses TRBV24-1 and TRBJ1-2; a possible D gene is TRBD1 (5 bases). Trimming took 4 bases from V and 8 from J, leaving 10 bases between them. The CDR3 has 12 residues. Germline V gene lookup returns CDR1 KGHDR and CDR2 SFDVKD. CDR3: CATSDKRGGYTF. CDR3 in DNA: TGTGCCACCAGTGACAAGCGGGGGGGCTACACCTTC.

The chain is built from TRBV7-9 and TRBJ1-2; TRBD1 is a possible D gene (5 bases). Trimming left V 4 bases short and J 9 bases short, with 21 bases between. The germline V gene has CDR1 SEHNR and CDR2 FQNEAQ (reference sequence). The CDR3 spans 15 residues. The CDR3 DNA sequence: TGTGCCAGCAGCTCGCTACAGGACAATCTATGGAGCTACACCTTC. It is translated as CASSSLQDNLWSYTF.

The rearrangement joins TRBV19 to TRBJ2-7; TRBD2 agrees at 9 bases. This CDR3 spans 12 amino acids. After removal of 3 bases from V and 6 bases from J, the junction contained 0 bases not matched to a gene. Germline loops: CDR1 LNHDA, CDR2 SQIVND (reference sequence). Here the CDR3 DNA reads TGTGCCAGTAGTATGACTAGCGGCGAGCAGTACTTC. It encodes CASSMTSGEQYF.

The rearrangement joins TRBV11-2 to TRBJ2-3; D is unclear. Per the germline V gene, CDR1 is SGHAT and CDR2 is FQNNGV. CDR3 length: 11 residues. V was trimmed by 5 bases and J by 2 bases, leaving 2 bases between them. CDR3 protein: CASSLTDTQYF. The CDR3, as DNA: TGTGCCAGCAGCCTCACAGATACGCAGTATTTT.

The rearrangement joins TRBV13 to TRBJ2-1; possibly TRBD2 for D (6 bases). The V end was cut by 9 bases, the J end by 2 bases, with 17 bases between. Germline lookup yields CDR1 PRHDT and CDR2 FYEKMQ (reference sequence). The CDR3 is 15 residues long. CDR3 residues: CASTSGYGAYNEQFF. In DNA form, the CDR3 reads TGTGCCAGTACGAGCGGGTACGGCGCCTACAATGAGCAGTTCTTC.

This clone is a singleton in its sample. This sequence joins TRBV6-2 or TRBV6-3 and TRBJ1-1; no clear D. In germline, CDR1 is MNHEY, CDR2 SVGEGT. Trimming pared 2 bases from V and 5 bases from J, leaving 3 bases between. The CDR3 is made up of 11 amino acids. CDR3 residues: CASSYRTEAFF. CDR3 DNA sequence: TGTGCCAGCAGTTACAGGACTGAAGCTTTCTTT.

The V call is TRBV7-9, the J call TRBJ1-4, with 8 positions matching TRBD1. Trimming took 3 bases from V and 3 from J; bases not matched to a gene: 0. This CDR3 spans 14 amino acids. Germline-derived CDR1 and CDR2 are SEHNR and FQNEAQ (reference sequence). CDR3 bases: TGTGCCAGCAGCTTGGGACAGGCTAATGAAAAACTGTTTTTT. This sequence encodes CASSLGQANEKLFF.

This rearrangement joins TRBV12-2 to TRBJ2-7. TRBV12-2 is a pseudogene locus. CDR3 length equals 14 residues. The CDR3 spells CASRLLGPGCLWYF. For the CDR3, the DNA is TGTGCAAGTCGCTTATTGGGACCCGGTTGTTTGTGGTACTTC.